This TCR beta chain was captured by sequencing in a study of blood T cell repertoires in COVID-19. Study information: Sites in the United States, Italy and Spain provided acute and convalescent COVID-19 samples. The analysed material was cDNA or gDNA that came from T cells, B-cell-depleted T cells, or PBMCs.

In the authors' methods: Amplification from reference gene primers served as the basis for estimated nucleated cell counts. Here immunoSEQ multiplex PCR was the method, and the copy in TCRdb shows in-frame clones only, minus some. D and trimming come from the DNA, and the V and J calls and clone size come from that table. This table has 150,000 or so clones, roughly 85% appearing once. This clone turned up a few times. The V gene lost 0 bases and the J gene lost 8 bases, with 12 bases spanning the gap. Germline assignment: CDR1 SGDLS and CDR2 YYNGEE. This CDR3 is 14 amino acids long. The receptor was isolated from a man aged 55 to 70 who had recovered from COVID-19. The sample comprised PBMCs or T cells enriched from blood (not recorded which). V is TRBV9 and J is TRBJ1-3, with D possibly TRBD1 on 5 matching bases. CDR3 nucleotides: TGTGCCAGCAGCGTAGAAGGGGTCTGGGACACCATATATTTT. Protein product: CASSVEGVWDTIYF.